This T cell receptor beta chain comes out of a study of cytomegalovirus exposure and HLA in healthy donors. With 60 Vbeta and 13 Jbeta primers, the PCR was carried out. The assay was immunoSEQ multiplex PCR, and TCRdb's table has in-frame clones only and misses some. The repertoire holds about 110,000 clones, with 15% as singletons. The study, taken as a whole, reports: Donor immune exposure was known only as CMV serostatus. In a later analysis, donors in an Asian-associated ancestry cluster reportedly had fewer N-insertions in productive TCRs than the cohort mean.

Turning to this clone: Its antigen is as yet unknown.

V lost 6 bases and J lost 4, with 6 bases in between. The germline gives CDR1 SEHNR, CDR2 FQNEAQ (reference sequence). This CDR3 is 12 amino acids long. Source material: PBMCs. V gene TRBV7-9 combines with J gene TRBJ2-2; no clear D gene. The TCR sequence derives from a female donor in good health and CMV-seronegative. The CDR3 spells CASSFITGELFF. The CDR3 DNA reads TGTGCCAGCAGTTTTATCACCGGGGAGCTGTTTTTT.